There are a few counts of the clone carrying this TCR beta chain. Its antigen is still unknown. The sample holds other DNA sequences that translate to the same CDR3. Trimming removed 4 bases from V and 4 bases from J; junction bases left unmatched: 4. The CDR3 totals 14 residues. Germline-derived CDR1 and CDR2 are SNHLY and FYNNEI. PCR primers comprised 60 Vbeta and 13 Jbeta primers. Sequenced by immunoSEQ multiplex PCR; TCRdb stores in-frame clones only, minus some. Found here are more than 95,000 clones, over 70% of them singletons; the top ten hold 1.6%. The sample originates from a study of cytomegalovirus exposure and HLA in healthy donors. The study's findings and limits: A few V segments could not be told apart, such as TRBV6-2 and TRBV6-3, and were left out. Prior analysis indicated that the majority of TCR beta V segments exhibited productivity approximately 90% or approximately 30% of the time.

This chain connects TRBV2 to TRBJ1-3; TRBD1 aligns across 7 bases. This sequence was found in a woman aged 18-30 years in good health and CMV-seronegative. The sequenced sample was PBMCs. CDR3 in amino acids: CASSGQGSGNTIYF. Written as DNA, the CDR3 is TGTGCCAGCAGTGGACAGGGCTCCGGAAACACCATATATTTT. Using reference TRBV2 and TRBJ1-3 for the parts outside the CDR3, the full variable domain is EPEVTQTPSHQVTQMGQEVILRCVPISNHLYFYWYRQILGQKVEFLVSFYNNEISEKSEIFDDQFSVERPDGSNFTLKIRSTKLEDSAMYFCASSGQGSGNTIYFGEGSWLTVV.